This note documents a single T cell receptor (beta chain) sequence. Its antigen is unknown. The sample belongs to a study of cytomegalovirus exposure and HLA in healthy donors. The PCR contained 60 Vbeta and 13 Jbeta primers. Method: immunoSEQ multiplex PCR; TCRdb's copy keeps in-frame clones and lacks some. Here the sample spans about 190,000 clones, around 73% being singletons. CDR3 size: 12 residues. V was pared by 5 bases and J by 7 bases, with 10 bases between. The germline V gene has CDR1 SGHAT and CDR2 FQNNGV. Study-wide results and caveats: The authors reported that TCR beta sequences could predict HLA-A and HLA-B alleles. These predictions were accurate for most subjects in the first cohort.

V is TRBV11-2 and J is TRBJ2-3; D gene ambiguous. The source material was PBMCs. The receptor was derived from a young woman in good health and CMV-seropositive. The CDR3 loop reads CASSLIGYTQYF. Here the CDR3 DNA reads TGTGCCAGCAGCCTCATCGGGTATACGCAGTATTTT.